This paragraph reports one T cell receptor (beta chain). The antigen is undetermined. It was with 60 Vbeta and 13 Jbeta primers that the PCR ran. Sequenced by immunoSEQ multiplex PCR; TCRdb stores in-frame clones only, minus some. The sample has 100,000 to 150,000 clones, over 70% seen once. This sample was included in a study of cytomegalovirus exposure and HLA in healthy donors. As for the study in general: In a previous analysis, 110 million or so unique TCR beta sequences were found from some 180 million T cells.

This CDR3 spans 16 amino acids. V lost 5 bases, J lost 8 bases, and 22 bases lay in between. The germline V gene encodes CDR1 SGHVS and CDR2 FQNEAQ. Study observations and caveats: The study recorded 150 to 200 TCR beta chains that were cytomegalovirus-associated. Evidence from a later analysis indicated that most CMV-associated TCR beta chains looked HLA-restricted. TCR beta sequences reportedly predicted most subjects' HLA-A and HLA-B alleles accurately.

The origin of this receptor is a man in his late teens or twenties in good health and CMV-seropositive. The sequencing input was PBMCs. This chain uses TRBV7-8 with TRBJ1-3; tentative D call: TRBD1 (5 bases). The CDR3 protein is CASSLLGAHSGDTIYF. CDR3 bases: TGTGCCAGCAGCCTATTAGGGGCTCACTCGGGGGACACCATATATTTT.